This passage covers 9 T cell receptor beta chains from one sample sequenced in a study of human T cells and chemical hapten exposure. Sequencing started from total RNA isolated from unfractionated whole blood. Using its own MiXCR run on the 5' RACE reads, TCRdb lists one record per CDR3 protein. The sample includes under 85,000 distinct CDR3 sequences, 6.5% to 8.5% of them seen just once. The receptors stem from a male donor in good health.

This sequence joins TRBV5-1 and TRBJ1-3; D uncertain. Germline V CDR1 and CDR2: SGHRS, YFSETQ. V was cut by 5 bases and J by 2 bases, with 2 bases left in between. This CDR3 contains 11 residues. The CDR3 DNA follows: TGCGCCAGCAGGACTGGAAACACCATATATTTT. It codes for CASRTGNTIYF.

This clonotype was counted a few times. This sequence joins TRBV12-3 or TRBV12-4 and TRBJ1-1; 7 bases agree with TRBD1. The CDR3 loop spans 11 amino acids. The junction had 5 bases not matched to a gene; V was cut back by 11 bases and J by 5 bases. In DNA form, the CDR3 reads TGTGCCGTGCAGGGGGGTACTGAAGCTTTCTTT. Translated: CAVQGGTEAFF.

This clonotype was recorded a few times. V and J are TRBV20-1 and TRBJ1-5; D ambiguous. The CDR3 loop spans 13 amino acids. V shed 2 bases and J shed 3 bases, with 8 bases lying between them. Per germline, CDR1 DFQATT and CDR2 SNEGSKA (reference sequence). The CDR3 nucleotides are TGCAGTGCTAGAAAGAGAATCAATCAGCCCCAGCATTTT. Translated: CSARKRINQPQHF.

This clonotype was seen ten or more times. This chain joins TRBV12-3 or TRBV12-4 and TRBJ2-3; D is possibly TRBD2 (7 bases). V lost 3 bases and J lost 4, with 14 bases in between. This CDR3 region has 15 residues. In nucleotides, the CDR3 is TGTGCCAGCAGTTTGACGGGGGGCCCCCCAGATACGCAGTATTTT. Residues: CASSLTGGPPDTQYF.

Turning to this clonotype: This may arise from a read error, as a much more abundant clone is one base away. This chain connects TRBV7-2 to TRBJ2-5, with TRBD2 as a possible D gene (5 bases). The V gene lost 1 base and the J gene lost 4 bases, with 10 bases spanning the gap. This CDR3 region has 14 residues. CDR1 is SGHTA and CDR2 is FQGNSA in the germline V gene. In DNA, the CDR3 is TGTGCCAGCAGCTTAGAGGCTAGCAGAGAGACCCAGTACTTC. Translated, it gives CASSLEASRETQYF. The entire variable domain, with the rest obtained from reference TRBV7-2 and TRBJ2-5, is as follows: GAGVSQSPSNKVTEKGKDVELRCDPISGHTALYWYRQSLGQGLEFLIYFQGNSAPDKSGLPSDRFSAERTGGSVSTLTIQRTQQEDSAVYLCASSLEASRETQYFGPGTRLLVL.

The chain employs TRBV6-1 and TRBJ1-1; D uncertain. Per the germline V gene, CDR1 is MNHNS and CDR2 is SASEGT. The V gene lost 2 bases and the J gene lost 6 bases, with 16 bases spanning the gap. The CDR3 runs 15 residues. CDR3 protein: CASSELNPRPPEAFF. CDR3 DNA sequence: TGTGCCAGCAGTGAATTGAACCCCCGACCTCCTGAAGCTTTCTTT.

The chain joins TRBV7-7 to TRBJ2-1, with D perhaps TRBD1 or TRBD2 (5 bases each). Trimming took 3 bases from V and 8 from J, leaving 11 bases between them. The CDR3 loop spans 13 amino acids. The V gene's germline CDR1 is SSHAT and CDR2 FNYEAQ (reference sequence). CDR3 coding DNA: TGTGCCAGCAGCTTTCTTCAGGGACATGAGCAGTTCTTC. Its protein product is CASSFLQGHEQFF.

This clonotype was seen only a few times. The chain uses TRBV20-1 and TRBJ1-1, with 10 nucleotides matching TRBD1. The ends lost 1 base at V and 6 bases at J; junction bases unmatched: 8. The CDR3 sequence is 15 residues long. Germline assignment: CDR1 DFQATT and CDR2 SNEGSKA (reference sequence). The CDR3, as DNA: TGCAGTGCTAGAGGTCAAGGGACAGGGGTATCTGAAGCTTTCTTT. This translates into CSARGQGTGVSEAFF.

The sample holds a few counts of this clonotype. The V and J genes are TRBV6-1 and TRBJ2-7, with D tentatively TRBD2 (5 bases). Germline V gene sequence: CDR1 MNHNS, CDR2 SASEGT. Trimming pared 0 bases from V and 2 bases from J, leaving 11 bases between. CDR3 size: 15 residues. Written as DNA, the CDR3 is TGTGCCAGCAGTGAAGCGCTTCGAGGGACCTACGAGCAGTACTTC. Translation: CASSEALRGTYEQYF.